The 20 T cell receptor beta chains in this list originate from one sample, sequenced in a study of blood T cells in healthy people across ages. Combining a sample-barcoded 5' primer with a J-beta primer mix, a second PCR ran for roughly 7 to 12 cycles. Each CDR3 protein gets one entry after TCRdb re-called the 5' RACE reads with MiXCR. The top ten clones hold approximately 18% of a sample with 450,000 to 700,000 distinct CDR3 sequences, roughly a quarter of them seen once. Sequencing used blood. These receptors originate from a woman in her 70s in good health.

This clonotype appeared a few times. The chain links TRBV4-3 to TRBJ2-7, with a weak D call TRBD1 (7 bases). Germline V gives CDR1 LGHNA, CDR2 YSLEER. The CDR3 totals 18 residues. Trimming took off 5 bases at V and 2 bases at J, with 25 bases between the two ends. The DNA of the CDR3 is TGCGCCAGCAGCTCCCAAGTTCCCAGGGGGGCCGCCGCCTACGAGCAGTACTTC. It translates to CASSSQVPRGAAAYEQYF.

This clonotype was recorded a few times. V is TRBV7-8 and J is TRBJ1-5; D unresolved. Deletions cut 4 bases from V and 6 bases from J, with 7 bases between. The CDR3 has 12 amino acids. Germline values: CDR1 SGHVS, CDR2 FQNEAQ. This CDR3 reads CASSYEGQPQHF. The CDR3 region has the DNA TGTGCCAGCAGCTACGAAGGTCAGCCCCAGCATTTT.

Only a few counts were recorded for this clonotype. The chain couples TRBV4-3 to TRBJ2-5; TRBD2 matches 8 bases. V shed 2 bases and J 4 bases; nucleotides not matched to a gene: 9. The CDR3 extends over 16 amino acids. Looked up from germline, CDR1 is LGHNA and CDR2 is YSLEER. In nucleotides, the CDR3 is TGCGCCAGCAGCCAATCGGGGCTAGCGGGCGGAGAGACCCAGTACTTC. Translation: CASSQSGLAGGETQYF.

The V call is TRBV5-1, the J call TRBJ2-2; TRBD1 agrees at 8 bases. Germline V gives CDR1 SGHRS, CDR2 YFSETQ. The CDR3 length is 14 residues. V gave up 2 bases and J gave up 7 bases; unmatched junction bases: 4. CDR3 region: CASSFGQGGGELFF. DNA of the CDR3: TGCGCCAGCAGCTTTGGACAGGGCGGCGGGGAGCTGTTTTTT.

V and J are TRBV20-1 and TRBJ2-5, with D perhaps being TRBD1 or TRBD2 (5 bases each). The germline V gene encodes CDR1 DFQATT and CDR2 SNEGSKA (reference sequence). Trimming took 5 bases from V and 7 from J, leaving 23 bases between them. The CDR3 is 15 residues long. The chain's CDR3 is CSAGLPGTTLGTQYF. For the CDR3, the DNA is TGCAGTGCTGGATTACCCGGGACCACCCTCGGGACCCAGTACTTC.

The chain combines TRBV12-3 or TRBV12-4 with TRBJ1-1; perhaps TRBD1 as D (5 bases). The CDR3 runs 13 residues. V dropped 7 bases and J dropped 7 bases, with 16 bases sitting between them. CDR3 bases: TGTGCCAGCAACCCCAAAGGGGTCGGTGAAGCTTTCTTT. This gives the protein CASNPKGVGEAFF.

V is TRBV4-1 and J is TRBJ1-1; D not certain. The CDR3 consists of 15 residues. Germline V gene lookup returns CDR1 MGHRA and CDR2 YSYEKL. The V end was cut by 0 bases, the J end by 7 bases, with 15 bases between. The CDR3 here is CASSQDPGPAGEAFF. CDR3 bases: TGCGCCAGCAGCCAAGATCCGGGCCCAGCGGGTGAAGCTTTCTTT.

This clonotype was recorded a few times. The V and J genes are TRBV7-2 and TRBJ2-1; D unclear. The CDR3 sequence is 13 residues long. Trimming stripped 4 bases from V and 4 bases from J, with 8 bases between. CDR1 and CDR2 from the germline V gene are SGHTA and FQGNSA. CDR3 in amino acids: CASSYTGYNEQFF. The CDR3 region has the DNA TGTGCCAGCAGCTATACTGGTTACAATGAGCAGTTCTTC.

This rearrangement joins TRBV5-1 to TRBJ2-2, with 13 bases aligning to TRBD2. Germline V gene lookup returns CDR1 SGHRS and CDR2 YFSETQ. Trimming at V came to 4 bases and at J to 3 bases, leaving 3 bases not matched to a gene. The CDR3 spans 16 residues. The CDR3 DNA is TGCGCCAGCAGCCCCGGACTAGCGGGGGACACCGGGGAGCTGTTTTTT. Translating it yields CASSPGLAGDTGELFF.

As DNA, the CDR3 is TGTGCCAGCAGTTTAACCCCGGGACGGGCGCAAGAGACCCAGTACTTC. Amino acids: CASSLTPGRAQETQYF. This chain uses TRBV28 with TRBJ2-5, with D perhaps TRBD1 or TRBD2 (5 bases each). V was trimmed by 2 bases and J by 2 bases, leaving 15 bases between them. Germline loops: CDR1 MDHEN, CDR2 SYDVKM. This CDR3 is 16 amino acids long.

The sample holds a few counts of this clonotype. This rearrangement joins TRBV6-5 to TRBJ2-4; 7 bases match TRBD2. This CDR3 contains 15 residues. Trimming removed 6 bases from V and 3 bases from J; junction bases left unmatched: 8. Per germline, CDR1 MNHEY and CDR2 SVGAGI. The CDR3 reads CASSVSGGGKNIQYF. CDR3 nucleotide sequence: TGTGCCAGCAGCGTAAGCGGCGGGGGCAAAAACATTCAGTACTTC.

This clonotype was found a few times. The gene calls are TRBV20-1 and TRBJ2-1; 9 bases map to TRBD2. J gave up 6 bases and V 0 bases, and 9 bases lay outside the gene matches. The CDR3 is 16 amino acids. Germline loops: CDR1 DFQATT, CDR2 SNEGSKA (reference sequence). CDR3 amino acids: CSARDRTSAHLNEQFF. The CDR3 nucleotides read TGCAGTGCTAGAGATAGGACTAGCGCCCACCTCAATGAGCAGTTCTTC.

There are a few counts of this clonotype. DNA of the CDR3: TGTGCCAGCAGCTTACGGGGTTACAATCAGCCCCAGCATTTT. Amino acid sequence: CASSLRGYNQPQHF. The V call is TRBV5-5, the J call TRBJ1-5, with D unresolved. The CDR3 contains 14 residues. The germline V gene has CDR1 SGHKS and CDR2 YYEKEE (reference sequence). V was shortened by 2 bases and J by 3 bases, with 9 bases between the two germline ends. The entire variable domain, with the rest obtained from reference TRBV5-5 and TRBJ1-5, is as follows: DAGVTQSPTHLIKTRGQQVTLRCSPISGHKSVSWYQQVLGQGPQFIFQYYEKEERGRGNFPDRFSARQFPNYSSELNVNALLLGDSALYLCASSLRGYNQPQHFGDGTRLSIL.

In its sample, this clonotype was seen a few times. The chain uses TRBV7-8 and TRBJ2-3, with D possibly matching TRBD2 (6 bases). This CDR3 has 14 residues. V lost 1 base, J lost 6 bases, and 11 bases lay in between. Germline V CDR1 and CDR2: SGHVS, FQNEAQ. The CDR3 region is CASSLEGRGDTQYF. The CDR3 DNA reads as TGTGCCAGCAGCTTAGAGGGACGGGGGGATACGCAGTATTTT.

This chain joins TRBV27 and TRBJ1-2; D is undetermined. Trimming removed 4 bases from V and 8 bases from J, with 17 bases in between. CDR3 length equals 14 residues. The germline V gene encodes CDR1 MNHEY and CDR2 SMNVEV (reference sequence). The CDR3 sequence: CASSSPGGFRGYTF. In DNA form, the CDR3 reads TGTGCCAGCAGTTCCCCGGGAGGGTTCCGCGGCTACACCTTC.

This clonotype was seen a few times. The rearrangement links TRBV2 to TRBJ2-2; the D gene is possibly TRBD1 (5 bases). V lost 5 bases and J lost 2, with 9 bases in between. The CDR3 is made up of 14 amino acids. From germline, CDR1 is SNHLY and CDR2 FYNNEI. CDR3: CASSRGANTGELFF. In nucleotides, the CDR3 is TGTGCCAGCAGTAGGGGCGCAAACACCGGGGAGCTGTTTTTT.

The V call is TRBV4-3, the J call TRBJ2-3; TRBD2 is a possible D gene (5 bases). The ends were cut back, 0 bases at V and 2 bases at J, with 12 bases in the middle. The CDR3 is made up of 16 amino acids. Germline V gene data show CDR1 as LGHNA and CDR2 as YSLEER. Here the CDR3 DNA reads TGCGCCAGCAGCCAAGATCCCCGGGGAGACACAGATACGCAGTATTTT. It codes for CASSQDPRGDTDTQYF.

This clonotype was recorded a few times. The CDR3, as DNA: TGTGCCACAGCCCAGAAGCGGAGTGGCGGAGTGGCAGATACGCAGTATTTT. This codes for CATAQKRSGGVADTQYF. The chain employs TRBV7-2 and TRBJ2-3, with a tentative D call TRBD2 (5 bases). V gave up 10 bases and J gave up 4 bases, with 27 bases separating them. This CDR3 spans 17 amino acids. The germline V gene has CDR1 SGHTA and CDR2 FQGNSA. The full variable domain, rest sourced from reference TRBV7-2 and TRBJ2-3, is GAGVSQSPSNKVTEKGKDVELRCDPISGHTALYWYRQSLGQGLEFLIYFQGNSAPDKSGLPSDRFSAERTGGSVSTLTIQRTQQEDSAVYLCATAQKRSGGVADTQYFGPGTRLTVL.

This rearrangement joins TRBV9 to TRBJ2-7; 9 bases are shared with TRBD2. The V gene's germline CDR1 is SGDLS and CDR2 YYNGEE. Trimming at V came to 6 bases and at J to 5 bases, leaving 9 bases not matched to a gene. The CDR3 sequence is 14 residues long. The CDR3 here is CASTAGGDQDEQYF. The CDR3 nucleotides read TGTGCCAGCACCGCGGGAGGGGATCAAGACGAGCAGTACTTC.

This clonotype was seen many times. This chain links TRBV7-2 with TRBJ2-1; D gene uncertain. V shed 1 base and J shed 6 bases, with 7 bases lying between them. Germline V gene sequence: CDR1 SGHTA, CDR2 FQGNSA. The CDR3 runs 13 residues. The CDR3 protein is CASSLDLPNEQFF. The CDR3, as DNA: TGTGCCAGCAGCTTAGATTTACCCAATGAGCAGTTCTTC.